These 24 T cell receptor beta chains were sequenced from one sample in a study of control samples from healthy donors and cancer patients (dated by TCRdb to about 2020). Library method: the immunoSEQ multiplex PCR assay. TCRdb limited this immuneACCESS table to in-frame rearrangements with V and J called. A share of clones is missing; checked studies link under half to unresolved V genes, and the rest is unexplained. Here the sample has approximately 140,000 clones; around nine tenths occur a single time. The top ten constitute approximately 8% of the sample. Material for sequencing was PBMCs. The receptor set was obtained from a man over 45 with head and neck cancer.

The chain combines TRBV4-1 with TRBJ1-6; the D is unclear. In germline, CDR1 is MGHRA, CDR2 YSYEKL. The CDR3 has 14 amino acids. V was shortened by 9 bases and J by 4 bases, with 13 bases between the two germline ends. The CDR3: CASEEKPYNSPLHF. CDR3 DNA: TGCGCCAGTGAAGAAAAGCCTTATAATTCACCCCTCCACTTT.

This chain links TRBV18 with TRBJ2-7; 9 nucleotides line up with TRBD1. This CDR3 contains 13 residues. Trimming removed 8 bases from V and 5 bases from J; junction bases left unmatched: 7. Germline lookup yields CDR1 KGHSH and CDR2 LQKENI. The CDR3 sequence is CASLGTGQNEQYF. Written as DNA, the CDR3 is TGTGCCAGCCTCGGGACAGGGCAAAACGAGCAGTACTTC.

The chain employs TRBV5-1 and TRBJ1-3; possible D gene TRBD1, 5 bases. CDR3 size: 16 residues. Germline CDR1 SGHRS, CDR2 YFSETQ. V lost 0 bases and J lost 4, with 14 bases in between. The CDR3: CASSLAPGTQGNTIYF. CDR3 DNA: TGCGCCAGCAGCTTGGCCCCCGGGACCCAAGGAAACACCATATATTTT.

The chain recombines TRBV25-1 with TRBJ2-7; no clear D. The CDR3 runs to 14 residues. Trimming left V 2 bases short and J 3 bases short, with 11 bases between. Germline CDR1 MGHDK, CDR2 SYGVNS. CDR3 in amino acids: CASSEPRRSYEQYF. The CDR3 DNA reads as TGTGCCAGCAGTGAACCCCGGCGAAGCTACGAGCAGTACTTC.

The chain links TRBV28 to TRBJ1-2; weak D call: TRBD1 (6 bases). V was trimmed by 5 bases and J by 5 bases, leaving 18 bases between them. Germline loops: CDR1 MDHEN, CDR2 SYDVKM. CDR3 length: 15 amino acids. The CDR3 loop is CASSPAGGGAYGYTF. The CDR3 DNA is TGTGCCAGCAGTCCCGCTGGCGGGGGCGCTTATGGCTACACCTTC.

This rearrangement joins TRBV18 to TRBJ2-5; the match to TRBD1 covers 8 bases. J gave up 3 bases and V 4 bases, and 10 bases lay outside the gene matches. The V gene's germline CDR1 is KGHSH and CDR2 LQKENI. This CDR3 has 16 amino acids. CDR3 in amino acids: CASSLLSTGAKETQYF. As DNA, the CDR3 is TGTGCCAGCTCACTACTATCGACAGGGGCTAAAGAGACCCAGTACTTC. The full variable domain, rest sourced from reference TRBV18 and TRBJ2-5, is NAGVMQNPRHLVRRRGQEARLRCSPMKGHSHVYWYRQLPEEGLKFMVYLQKENIIDESGMPKERFSAEFPKEGPSILRIQQVVRGDSAAYFCASSLLSTGAKETQYFGPGTRLLVL.

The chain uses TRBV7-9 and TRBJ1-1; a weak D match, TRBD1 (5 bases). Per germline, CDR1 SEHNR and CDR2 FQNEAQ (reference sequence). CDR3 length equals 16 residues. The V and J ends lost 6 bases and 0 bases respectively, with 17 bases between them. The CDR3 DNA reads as TGTGCCAGCAGGTACAGGTCGGGTAGAGTGAACACTGAAGCTTTCTTT. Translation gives CASRYRSGRVNTEAFF. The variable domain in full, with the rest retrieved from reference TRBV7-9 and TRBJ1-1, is DTGVSQNPRHKITKRGQNVTFRCDPISEHNRLYWYRQTLGQGPEFLTYFQNEAQLEKSRLLSDRFSAERPKGSFSTLEIQRTEQGDSAMYLCASRYRSGRVNTEAFFGQGTRLTVV.

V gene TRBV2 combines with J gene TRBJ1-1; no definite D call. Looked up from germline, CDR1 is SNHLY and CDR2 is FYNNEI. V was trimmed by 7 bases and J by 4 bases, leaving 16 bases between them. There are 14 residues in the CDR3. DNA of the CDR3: TGTGCCAGCATTCCTCCTGCGGCGGGCACTGAAGCTTTCTTT. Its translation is CASIPPAAGTEAFF.

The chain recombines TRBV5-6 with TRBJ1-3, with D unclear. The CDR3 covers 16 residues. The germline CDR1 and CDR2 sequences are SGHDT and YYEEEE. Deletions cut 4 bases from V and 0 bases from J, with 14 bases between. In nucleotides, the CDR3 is TGTGCCAGCAGCCTGTCGGGCAGCGTCTCTGGAAACACCATATATTTT. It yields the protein CASSLSGSVSGNTIYF.

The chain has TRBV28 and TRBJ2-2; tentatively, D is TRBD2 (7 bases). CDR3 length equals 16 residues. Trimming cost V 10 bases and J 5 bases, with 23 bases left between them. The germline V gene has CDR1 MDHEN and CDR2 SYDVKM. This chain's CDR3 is CATRGGERDFTGELFF. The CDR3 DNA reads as TGTGCCACACGAGGGGGGGAGCGGGATTTTACCGGGGAGCTGTTTTTT.

The CDR3 protein is CASSIVLVGQRTSRGPNREQFF. The CDR3 bases are TGTGCCAGTAGTATAGTATTGGTTGGACAAAGGACTAGCCGTGGGCCCAATAGGGAGCAGTTCTTC. The chain recombines TRBV19 with TRBJ2-1; 8 positions agree with TRBD2. The CDR3 runs 22 residues. Germline V gene lookup returns CDR1 LNHDA and CDR2 SQIVND (reference sequence). The V segment lost 1 base and the J segment 10 bases; nucleotides outside the gene matches: 30.

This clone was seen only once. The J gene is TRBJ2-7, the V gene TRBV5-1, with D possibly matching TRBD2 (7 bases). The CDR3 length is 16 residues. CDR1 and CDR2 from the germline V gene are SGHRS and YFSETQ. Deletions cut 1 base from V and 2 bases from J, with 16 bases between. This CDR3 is CASSLIRGGGAYEQYF. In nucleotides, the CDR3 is TGCGCCAGCAGCTTGATTCGAGGGGGAGGGGCCTACGAGCAGTACTTC.

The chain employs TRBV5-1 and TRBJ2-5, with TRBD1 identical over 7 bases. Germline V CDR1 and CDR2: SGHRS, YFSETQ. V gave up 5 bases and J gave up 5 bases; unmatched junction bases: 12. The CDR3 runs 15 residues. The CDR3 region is CASSRDSLRGETQYF. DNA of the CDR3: TGCGCCAGCAGTAGGGACAGCCTTAGGGGGGAGACCCAGTACTTC.

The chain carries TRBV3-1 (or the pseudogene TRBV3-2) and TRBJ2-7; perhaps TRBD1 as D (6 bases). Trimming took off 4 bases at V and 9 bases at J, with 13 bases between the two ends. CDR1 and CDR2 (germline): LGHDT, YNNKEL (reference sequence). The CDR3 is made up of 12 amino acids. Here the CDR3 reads CASSPSRGTQYF. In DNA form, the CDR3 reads TGTGCCAGCAGCCCATCCAGGGGCACGCAGTACTTC.

Here the CDR3 DNA reads TGTGCCAGCAGCGGGAGGAGCGGGGGCCCGCAATGGACAGATACGCAGTATTTT. Encoded protein: CASSGRSGGPQWTDTQYF. This sequence joins TRBV9 and TRBJ2-3; 8 bases are a match to TRBD2. Germline V CDR1 and CDR2: SGDLS, YYNGEE. The CDR3 covers 18 residues. V lost 3 bases and J lost 3; bases outside the gene matches: 15.

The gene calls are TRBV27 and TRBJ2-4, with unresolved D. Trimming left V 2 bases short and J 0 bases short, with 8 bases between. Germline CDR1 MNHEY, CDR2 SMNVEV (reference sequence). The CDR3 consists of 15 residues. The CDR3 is CASSLNHIAKNIQYF. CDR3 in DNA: TGTGCCAGCAGTTTAAACCACATAGCCAAAAACATTCAGTACTTC.

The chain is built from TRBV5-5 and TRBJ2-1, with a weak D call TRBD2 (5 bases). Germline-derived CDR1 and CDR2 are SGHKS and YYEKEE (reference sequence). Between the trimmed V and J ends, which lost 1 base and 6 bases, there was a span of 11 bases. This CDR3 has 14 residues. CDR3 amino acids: CASSLSLAGNEQFF. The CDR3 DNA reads TGTGCCAGCAGCTTGTCCCTAGCAGGCAATGAGCAGTTCTTC. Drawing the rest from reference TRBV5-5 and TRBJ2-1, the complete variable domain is DAGVTQSPTHLIKTRGQQVTLRCSPISGHKSVSWYQQVLGQGPQFIFQYYEKEERGRGNFPDRFSARQFPNYSSELNVNALLLGDSALYLCASSLSLAGNEQFFGPGTRLTVL.

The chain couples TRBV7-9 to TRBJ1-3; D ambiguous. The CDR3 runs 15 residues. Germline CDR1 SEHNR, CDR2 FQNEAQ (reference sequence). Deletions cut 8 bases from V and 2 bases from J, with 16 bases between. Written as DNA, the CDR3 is TGTGCCAGCGAACCTAACTTCTTGCCTGGAAACACCATATATTTT. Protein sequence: CASEPNFLPGNTIYF. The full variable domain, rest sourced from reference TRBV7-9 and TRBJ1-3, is DTGVSQNPRHKITKRGQNVTFRCDPISEHNRLYWYRQTLGQGPEFLTYFQNEAQLEKSRLLSDRFSAERPKGSFSTLEIQRTEQGDSAMYLCASEPNFLPGNTIYFGEGSWLTVV.

CDR3 nucleotide sequence: TGTGCCAGCAGCTCGTGGGACAGGGAGTACGAGCAGTACTTC. Its protein product is CASSSWDREYEQYF. The V gene is TRBV11-2, the J gene TRBJ2-7; TRBD1 matches at 9 bases. This CDR3 has 14 amino acids. From germline, CDR1 is SGHAT and CDR2 FQNNGV. The V gene end was trimmed by 4 bases and the J gene end by 4 bases; junction bases not matched to a gene: 5.

DNA of the CDR3: TGTGCCACCAGTGACAACCGGGACAGACAAAGTGGCAATCAGCCCCAGCATTTT. Amino acids: CATSDNRDRQSGNQPQHF. The chain recombines TRBV24-1 with TRBJ1-5; 7 bases map to TRBD1. Per germline, CDR1 KGHDR and CDR2 SFDVKD. This CDR3 is built from 18 residues. Germline trimming cut 4 bases from V and 2 bases from J; bases unmatched to any gene: 13.

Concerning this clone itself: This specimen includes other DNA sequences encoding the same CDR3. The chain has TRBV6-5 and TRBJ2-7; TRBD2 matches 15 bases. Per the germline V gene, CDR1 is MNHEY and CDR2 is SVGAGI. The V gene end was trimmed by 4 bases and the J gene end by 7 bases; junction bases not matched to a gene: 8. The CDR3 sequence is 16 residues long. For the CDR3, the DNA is TGTGCCAGCAGTTCGGGACTAGCGGGGGGAGTAGGAGAGCAGTACTTC. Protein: CASSSGLAGGVGEQYF.

The CDR3 DNA reads TGCGCCAGCAGTGAGTGGGACGTTAGGTACTTC. It encodes CASSEWDVRYF. This chain connects TRBV10-2 to TRBJ2-5, with D perhaps being TRBD1 or TRBD2 (5 bases each). The V end was cut by 1 base, the J end by 13 bases, with 10 bases between. Per the germline V gene, CDR1 is WSHSY and CDR2 is SAAADI. There are 11 residues in the CDR3.

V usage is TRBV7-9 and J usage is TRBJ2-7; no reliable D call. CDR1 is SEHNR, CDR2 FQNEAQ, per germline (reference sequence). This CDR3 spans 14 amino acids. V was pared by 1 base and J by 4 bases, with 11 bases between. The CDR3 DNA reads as TGTGCCAGCAGCTTAGACCCATCTGGATACGAGCAGTACTTC. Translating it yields CASSLDPSGYEQYF.

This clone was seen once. The CDR3, as DNA: TGTGCCAGCATCTGGGGCCTCGGGACTAGTGGAGATACGCAGTATTTT. The encoded protein is CASIWGLGTSGDTQYF. The chain joins TRBV5-6 to TRBJ2-3; the match to TRBD2 covers 8 bases. The junction had 14 bases not matched to a gene; V was cut back by 6 bases and J by 5 bases. Germline loops: CDR1 SGHDT, CDR2 YYEEEE. This CDR3 spans 16 amino acids.